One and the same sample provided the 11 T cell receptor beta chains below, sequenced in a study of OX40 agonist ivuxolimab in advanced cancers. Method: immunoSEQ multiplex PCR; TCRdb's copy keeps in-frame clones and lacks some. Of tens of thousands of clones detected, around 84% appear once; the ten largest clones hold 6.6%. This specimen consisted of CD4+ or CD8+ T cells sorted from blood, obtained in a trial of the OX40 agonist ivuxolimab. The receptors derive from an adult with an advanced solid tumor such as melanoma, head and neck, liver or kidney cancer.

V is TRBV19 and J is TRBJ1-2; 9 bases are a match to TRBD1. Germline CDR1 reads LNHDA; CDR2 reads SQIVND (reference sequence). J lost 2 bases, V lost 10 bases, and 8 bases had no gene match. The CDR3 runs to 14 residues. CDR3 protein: CATNPGQGNYGYTF. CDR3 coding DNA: TGTGCCACTAACCCGGGACAGGGAAACTATGGCTACACCTTC.

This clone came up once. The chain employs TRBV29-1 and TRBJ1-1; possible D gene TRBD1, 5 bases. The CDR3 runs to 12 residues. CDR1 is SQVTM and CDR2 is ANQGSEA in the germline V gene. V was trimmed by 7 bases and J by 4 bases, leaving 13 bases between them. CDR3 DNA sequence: TGCAGCGATAACAGGAAGGGCACTGAAGCTTTCTTT. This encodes CSDNRKGTEAFF.

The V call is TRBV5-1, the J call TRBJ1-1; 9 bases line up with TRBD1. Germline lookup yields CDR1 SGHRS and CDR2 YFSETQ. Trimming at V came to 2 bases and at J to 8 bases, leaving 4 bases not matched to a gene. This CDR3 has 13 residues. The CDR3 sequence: CASSLETGGEAFF. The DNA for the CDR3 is TGCGCCAGCAGCTTAGAAACAGGGGGCGAAGCTTTCTTT.

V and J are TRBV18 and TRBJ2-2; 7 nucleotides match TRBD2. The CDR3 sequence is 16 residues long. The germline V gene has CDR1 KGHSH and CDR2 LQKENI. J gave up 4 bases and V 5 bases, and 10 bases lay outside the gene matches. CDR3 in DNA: TGTGCCAGCTCAGGTCGGATAGCGGGCACCACCGGGGAGCTGTTTTTT. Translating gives CASSGRIAGTTGELFF. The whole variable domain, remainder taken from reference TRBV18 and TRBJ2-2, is NAGVMQNPRHLVRRRGQEARLRCSPMKGHSHVYWYRQLPEEGLKFMVYLQKENIIDESGMPKERFSAEFPKEGPSILRIQQVVRGDSAAYFCASSGRIAGTTGELFFGEGSRLTVL.

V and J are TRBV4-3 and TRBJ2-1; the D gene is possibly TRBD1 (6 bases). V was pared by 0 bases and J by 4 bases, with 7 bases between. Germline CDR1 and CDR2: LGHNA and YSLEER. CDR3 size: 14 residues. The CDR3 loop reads CASSQEGGYNEQFF. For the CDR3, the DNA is TGCGCCAGCAGCCAAGAAGGGGGATACAATGAGCAGTTCTTC.

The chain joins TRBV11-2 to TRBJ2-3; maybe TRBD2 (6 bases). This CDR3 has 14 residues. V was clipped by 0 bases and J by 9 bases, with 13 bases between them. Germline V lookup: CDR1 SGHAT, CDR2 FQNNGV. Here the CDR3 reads CASSLERVGGTQYF. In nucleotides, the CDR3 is TGTGCCAGCAGCTTAGAGCGGGTGGGAGGCACGCAGTATTTT.

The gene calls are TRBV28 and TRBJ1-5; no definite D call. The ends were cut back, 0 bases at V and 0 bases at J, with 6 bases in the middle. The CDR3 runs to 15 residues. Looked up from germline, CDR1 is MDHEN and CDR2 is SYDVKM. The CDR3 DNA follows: TGTGCCAGCAGTTTATGGGCGGATAGCAATCAGCCCCAGCATTTT. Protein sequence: CASSLWADSNQPQHF.

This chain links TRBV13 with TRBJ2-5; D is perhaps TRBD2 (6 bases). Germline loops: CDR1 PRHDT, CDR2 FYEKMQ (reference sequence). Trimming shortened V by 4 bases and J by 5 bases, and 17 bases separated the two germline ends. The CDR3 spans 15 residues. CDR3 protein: CASSSDFGGRETQYF. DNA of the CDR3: TGTGCCAGCAGCTCGGACTTCGGGGGACGGGAGACCCAGTACTTC.

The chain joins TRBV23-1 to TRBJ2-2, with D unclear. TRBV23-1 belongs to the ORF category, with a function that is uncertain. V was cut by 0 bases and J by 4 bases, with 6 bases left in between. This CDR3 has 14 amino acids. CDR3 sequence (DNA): TGCGCCAGCAGTCAATCCGTGGGCACCGGGGAGCTGTTTTTT. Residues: CASSQSVGTGELFF.

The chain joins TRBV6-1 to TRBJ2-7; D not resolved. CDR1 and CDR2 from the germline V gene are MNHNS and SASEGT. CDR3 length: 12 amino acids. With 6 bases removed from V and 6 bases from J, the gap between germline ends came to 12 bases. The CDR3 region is CASSGRLAEQYV. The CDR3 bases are TGTGCCAGCAGCGGAAGGCTCGCCGAGCAGTACGTC.

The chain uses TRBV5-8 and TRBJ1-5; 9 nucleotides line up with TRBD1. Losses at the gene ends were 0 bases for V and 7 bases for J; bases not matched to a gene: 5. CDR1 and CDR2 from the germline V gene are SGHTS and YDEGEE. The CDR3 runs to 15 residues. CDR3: CASSLGTGGGQPQHF. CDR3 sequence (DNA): TGTGCCAGCAGCTTGGGTACAGGGGGCGGGCAGCCCCAGCATTTT.